This is a list of T cell receptor beta chains from one sample in a study of T-cell memory formation after mild COVID-19. MiXCR, run by TCRdb on the 5' RACE reads, gives a single entry per CDR3 protein. The sample lists over 120,000 distinct CDR3 sequences, roughly a fifth occurring once. The source material was PBMCs or a T cell subset sorted from them (not recorded which). The receptors here all came from an adult woman who had mild COVID-19 (a few samples of this study predate the infection). Cell type and time point are not known. The CDR3 runs from the conserved cysteine through the conserved F or W. The order of the fields is V gene, CDR3 protein.

V gene: TRBV6-5
CDR3 protein: CASSYGTVNTEAFF

V gene: TRBV2
CDR3 protein: CASIPEGGSFGGYTF

V gene: TRBV11-2
CDR3 protein: CASSFGGRGETQYF

V gene: TRBV15
CDR3 protein: CATSMDYSRNTGELFF

V gene: TRBV7-3
CDR3 protein: CASSLLQQETQYF

V gene: TRBV12-3/TRBV12-4
CDR3 protein: CASSLIQGDMGFGAKNIQYF

V gene: TRBV6-5
CDR3 protein: CASCPEAGTYEQYF

V gene: TRBV20-1
CDR3 protein: CSATDRAPGTDTQYF

V gene: TRBV5-1
CDR3 protein: CASSLSVPRTDTQYF

V gene: TRBV7-2
CDR3 protein: CASRQGAADTQYF

V gene: TRBV7-9
CDR3 protein: CASNPGANVLTF

V gene: TRBV5-1
CDR3 protein: CASSLVLGKGAGDTQYF

V gene: TRBV6-1
CDR3 protein: CASSEPPTGYNGYTF

V gene: TRBV25-1
CDR3 protein: CASSEGQRPYNEQFF

V gene: TRBV7-6
CDR3 protein: CASSLDGPDYEQYF

V gene: TRBV18
CDR3 protein: CASSPREGSTEAFF

V gene: TRBV10-3
CDR3 protein: CAISPGLDYEQYF

V gene: TRBV6-5
CDR3 protein: CASSYLGVGYTF

V gene: TRBV11-2
CDR3 protein: CASSPLSLDTQYF

V gene: TRBV7-3
CDR3 protein: CASSLKGDRGPRMAETQYF

V gene: TRBV29-1
CDR3 protein: CSALTVNTEAFF